This TCR beta chain is from a study of blood T cell repertoires in COVID-19. Study background: The United States, Italy and Spain were the sources of the acute and convalescent COVID-19 samples.

Clones were read by immunoSEQ multiplex PCR, and TCRdb kept only the in-frame ones, dropping some. The table shows roughly 170,000 clones, with around nine tenths occurring only once. V lost 5 bases and J lost 5, with 10 bases in between. Germline V lookup: CDR1 KGHSH, CDR2 LQKENI. The CDR3 has 13 residues. This chain links TRBV18 with TRBJ1-5; D not certain. The sequenced sample was peripheral blood. This clonotype was sampled from a woman in her 70s with COVID-19, enrolled during active disease. The CDR3 region is CASSTERDQPQHF. The DNA of the CDR3 is TGTGCCAGCTCAACTGAGCGGGATCAGCCCCAGCATTTT.